This T cell receptor beta chain is drawn from a study of T-cell reconstitution after alpha-beta-depleted transplantation in children. The TCRbeta library incorporated unique molecular identifiers. TCRdb independently ran MiXCR on the PCR reads; one entry per CDR3 protein. The table lists over 550,000 distinct CDR3 sequences, roughly a tenth of them singletons. Per germline, CDR1 SQVTM and CDR2 ANQGSEA. J lost 2 bases, V lost 6 bases, and 15 bases had no gene match. CDR3 size: 16 residues. There are many counts of this clonotype. The V and J genes are TRBV29-1 and TRBJ2-7, with TRBD2 identical over 8 bases. Sequenced material: PBMCs from the stem cell graft donor, taken from the stem cell graft. This sequence was found in a human donor who donated a stem cell graft to a child with acute myeloid leukemia. Here the CDR3 reads CSVVESGGGVPYEQYF. CDR3 DNA sequence: TGCAGCGTCGTTGAGAGCGGGGGAGGGGTTCCCTACGAGCAGTACTTC.